This T cell receptor beta chain was profiled in a study of monozygotic twins with inflammatory bowel disease. Broader study findings: Patient repertoire variability may have increased through differing immunosuppressive treatments. It was in IBD patients that TCRbeta diversity (inverse Simpson) was lower than in healthy co-twins.

Regarding this clonotype: What it binds is not known.

Every TCR library consumed around 3,300 ng of total RNA. Reanalyzing the 5' RACE reads, TCRdb keeps one entry per CDR3 protein, without DNA. In all, the sample yields about 350,000 distinct CDR3 sequences. The CDR3 extends over 15 amino acids. Germline loops: CDR1 MNHNS, CDR2 SASEGT. The sequence derives from a human donor with ulcerative colitis or Crohn's disease, or a healthy co-twin of an affected twin (not recorded which). This sequence joins TRBV6-1 and TRBJ2-1; the D call from TCRdb, TRBD1, cannot be confirmed without DNA. The sample consisted of blood. CDR3 amino acids: CASSQGGWGYNEQFF.